Following are 10 T cell receptor beta chains from one sample sequenced in a study of cytomegalovirus exposure and HLA in healthy donors. A multiplex PCR was run with 60 Vbeta primers and 13 Jbeta primers. Profiling relied on immunoSEQ multiplex PCR, and the TCRdb table lists in-frame clones only, not all of them. The data show tens of thousands of clones, around 80% seen once. The sequenced material came from PBMCs. The origin of the receptors is a male donor in good health and CMV-seropositive.

The chain couples TRBV2 to TRBJ2-1; no firm D call. Germline lookup yields CDR1 SNHLY and CDR2 FYNNEI. V shed 8 bases and J shed 6 bases, with 17 bases lying between them. This CDR3 has 14 amino acids. The CDR3: CASEVARLSNEQFF. The DNA for the CDR3 is TGTGCCAGCGAGGTAGCCCGTCTGAGCAATGAGCAGTTCTTC.

The CDR3: CASSEAGSRPDYTF. CDR3 DNA sequence: TGTGCCAGCAGTGAAGCGGGCAGCCGCCCGGACTACACCTTC. V usage is TRBV6-1 and J usage is TRBJ1-2; D gene unclear. CDR3 size: 14 residues. Germline V CDR1 and CDR2: MNHNS, SASEGT. V gave up 0 bases and J gave up 10 bases, with 15 bases separating them.

The CDR3, as DNA: TGTGCCAGCAGCTACCCCGGGACAGGGACCTACGAGCAGTACTTC. Residues: CASSYPGTGTYEQYF. This chain connects TRBV5-4 to TRBJ2-7, with 9 positions matching TRBD1. There are 15 residues in the CDR3. Per germline, CDR1 SGHNT and CDR2 YYREEE (reference sequence). Unmatched junction bases numbered 6, after V lost 3 bases and J lost 2 bases.

The V call is TRBV29-1, the J call TRBJ1-2; no firm D call. From germline, CDR1 is SQVTM and CDR2 ANQGSEA. This CDR3 comprises 11 residues. Trimming removed 6 bases from V and 4 bases from J, with 9 bases in between. CDR3 protein: CSVLSGYGYTF. The CDR3 DNA is TGCAGCGTCCTCTCGGGCTATGGCTACACCTTC. The whole variable domain, remainder taken from reference TRBV29-1 and TRBJ1-2, is SAVISQKPSRDICQRGTSLTIQCQVDSQVTMMFWYRQQPGQSLTLIATANQGSEATYESGFVIDKFPISRPNLTFSTLTVSNMSPEDSSIYLCSVLSGYGYTFGSGTRLTVV.

This clone came up a few times. The V and J genes are TRBV11-2 and TRBJ2-1; 7 bases fit TRBD2. The V gene's germline CDR1 is SGHAT and CDR2 FQNNGV. This CDR3 is 15 amino acids long. With V trimmed by 0 bases and J by 9 bases, 8 bases remained unmatched. CDR3 sequence: CASSLEAGFVCEQFF. Written as DNA, the CDR3 is TGTGCCAGCAGCTTAGAAGCGGGGTTCGTCTGTGAGCAGTTCTTC. The complete variable domain, with remaining parts taken from reference TRBV11-2 and TRBJ2-1, reads EAGVAQSPRYKIIEKRQSVAFWCNPISGHATLYWYQQILGQGPKLLIQFQNNGVVDDSQLPKDRFSAERLKGVDSTLKIQPAKLEDSAVYLCASSLEAGFVCEQFFGPGTRLTVL.

This rearrangement joins TRBV6-5 to TRBJ2-1, with 12 bases matching TRBD2. Germline loops: CDR1 MNHEY, CDR2 SVGAGI. J lost 7 bases, V lost 2 bases, and 3 bases had no gene match. The CDR3 length is 15 residues. Written as DNA, the CDR3 is TGTGCCAGCAGTTACGACGGACTAGCGGGGAATGAGCAGTTCTTC. It is translated as CASSYDGLAGNEQFF.

This chain connects TRBV7-9 to TRBJ1-3, with D possibly matching TRBD1 (5 bases). CDR1 and CDR2 (germline): SEHNR, FQNEAQ (reference sequence). The CDR3 length is 19 residues. The ends were cut back, 4 bases at V and 5 bases at J, with 27 bases in the middle. The CDR3, as DNA: TGTGCCAGCAGCTCACCCCCAACCTCGGGACTCCGGATGAGAAACACCATATATTTT. The encoded protein is CASSSPPTSGLRMRNTIYF. Based on the CDR3 plus reference TRBV7-9 and TRBJ1-3, the full variable domain is DTGVSQNPRHKITKRGQNVTFRCDPISEHNRLYWYRQTLGQGPEFLTYFQNEAQLEKSRLLSDRFSAERPKGSFSTLEIQRTEQGDSAMYLCASSSPPTSGLRMRNTIYFGEGSWLTVV.

The rearrangement joins TRBV19 to TRBJ1-2; D might be TRBD1 (6 bases). Trimming pared 6 bases from V and 4 bases from J, leaving 9 bases between. The germline CDR1 and CDR2 sequences are LNHDA and SQIVND (reference sequence). The CDR3 spans 12 residues. The DNA of the CDR3 is TGTGCCAGTAGGACAGGAGCCTATGGCTACACCTTC. Translating it yields CASRTGAYGYTF.

This chain links TRBV13 with TRBJ1-1; TRBD1 agrees at 7 bases. V shed 5 bases and J 4 bases; nucleotides not matched to a gene: 10. This CDR3 is built from 15 residues. Per the germline V gene, CDR1 is PRHDT and CDR2 is FYEKMQ (reference sequence). CDR3 region: CASSTFKGASTEAFF. The CDR3 bases are TGTGCCAGCAGCACCTTTAAGGGGGCGAGCACTGAAGCTTTCTTT.

The CDR3 protein is CSVGGTGSYEQYF. The CDR3 DNA follows: TGCAGCGTTGGCGGGACAGGGTCCTACGAGCAGTACTTC. This rearrangement joins TRBV29-1 to TRBJ2-7, with 9 bases lining up with TRBD1. Germline loops: CDR1 SQVTM, CDR2 ANQGSEA. The CDR3 loop spans 13 amino acids. Unmatched junction bases numbered 2, after V lost 4 bases and J lost 1 base.